This section outlines one TCR beta chain sequence together with its context. The CDR3 has 12 residues. Trimming took off 4 bases at V and 2 bases at J, with 6 bases between the two ends. CDR1 SGHRS and CDR2 YFSETQ come from the germline V gene. The data were taken from a study of shared clonotypes between healthy human individuals. Overall study context: The cohort had a couple of women and a few men, ages 18 to 49.

Terminally differentiated effector memory CD45RA+ cells were left out of the naive CD8 fraction, which was CD45RO-negative and positively selected for CCR7. Researchers ran the assay at a deep level. Sequencing used immunoSEQ multiplex PCR; TCRdb keeps in-frame clones, though not all of them. The sample contains about 2 million clones, about 95% of which appear only once. V usage is TRBV5-1 and J usage is TRBJ1-2; D is unclear. The sequence derives from a man in his late teens or twenties in good health. Sequencing was performed on naive CD8+ T cells sorted from blood. The CDR3, as DNA: TGCGCCAGCAGCCAGGCCAACTATGGCTACACCTTC. Protein: CASSQANYGYTF.